This TCR beta chain was obtained from a study of cytomegalovirus exposure and HLA in healthy donors. Study details: Sequencing of about 179 million T cells in an earlier analysis found 95 million to 120 million unique TCR beta sequences. Inside one of the first data releases sat about 91 million unique TCRs taken from HLA-typed donors.

Vbeta (60) and Jbeta (13) primers were used in the PCR. Under the authors' procedure: In a later analysis, of some 80 million unique beta chains, around 9.9 million appeared in at least two donors. Sequencing was performed with immunoSEQ multiplex PCR; in TCRdb, only in-frame clones are kept and a portion is missing. The V and J calls and the clone size are those of that table, but D and trimming were determined from the DNA. The table for this sample gives around 110,000 clones. There are 18 residues in the CDR3. Germline V gene data show CDR1 as SGHVS and CDR2 as FQNEAQ. Trimming cost V 5 bases and J 5 bases; bases outside gene matches: 12.

The V gene is TRBV7-8, the J gene TRBJ2-5; 15 nucleotides align to TRBD2. The TCR comes from a young man in good health and CMV-seronegative. The sequenced sample consisted of PBMCs. The CDR3 is CASSRGGTSGGKGETQYF. In DNA, the CDR3 is TGTGCCAGCAGCCGTGGAGGGACTAGCGGGGGGAAAGGGGAGACCCAGTACTTC.